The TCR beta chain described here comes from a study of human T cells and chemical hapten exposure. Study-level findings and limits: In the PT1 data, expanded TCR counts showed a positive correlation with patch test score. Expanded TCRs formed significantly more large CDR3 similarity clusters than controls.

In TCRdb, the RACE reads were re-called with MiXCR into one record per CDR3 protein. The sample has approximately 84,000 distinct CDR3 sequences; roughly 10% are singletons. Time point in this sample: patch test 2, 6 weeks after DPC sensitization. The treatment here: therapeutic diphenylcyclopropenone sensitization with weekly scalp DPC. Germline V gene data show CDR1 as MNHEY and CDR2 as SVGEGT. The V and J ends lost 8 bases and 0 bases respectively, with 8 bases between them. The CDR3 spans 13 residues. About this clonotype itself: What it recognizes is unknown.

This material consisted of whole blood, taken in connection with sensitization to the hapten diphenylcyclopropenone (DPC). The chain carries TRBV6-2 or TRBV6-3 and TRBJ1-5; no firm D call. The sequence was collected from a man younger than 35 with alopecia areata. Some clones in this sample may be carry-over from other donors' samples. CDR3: CASRLGSNQPQHF. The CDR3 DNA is TGTGCCAGCCGACTGGGTAGCAATCAGCCCCAGCATTTT.